A few counts support the clone carrying this T cell receptor beta chain. Its antigen is currently unknown. The data originate from a study of blood T cells in healthy people across ages. Overall study context: About one barcoded beta molecule per two T cells came from capture by template switching. General study findings and limits: Across the age range, TCR beta diversity per million T cells fell in a roughly linear way. Strong correlation existed between TCR beta diversity and naive T cell percentage.

Alongside a J-beta primer mix, a sample-barcoded 5' primer served in a second PCR lasting 7 to 11 cycles. TCRdb recomputed calls from the 5' RACE reads with MiXCR, one row per CDR3 protein. The sample has 450,000 to 700,000 distinct CDR3 sequences, 27% seen once. Each individual donor underwent a draw of about 9.1 milliliters of peripheral blood. This CDR3 has 15 residues. Germline CDR1 is SQVTM and CDR2 is ANQGSEA. The V segment lost 7 bases and the J segment 6 bases; nucleotides outside the gene matches: 9. This rearrangement joins TRBV29-1 to TRBJ2-3; 14 bases are shared with TRBD2. The receptor comes from a woman in her 70s in good health. Material: blood. The CDR3: CSAVGLAGARDTQYF. CDR3 nucleotide sequence: TGCAGCGCTGTGGGACTAGCGGGGGCGCGGGATACGCAGTATTTT.